This T cell receptor (beta chain) came from a study of blood T cell repertoires in COVID-19. Study-level background: The United States, Italy and Spain provided the acute and convalescent COVID-19 samples. Sample material is recorded as cDNA or gDNA derived from T cells, B-cell-depleted T cells, or PBMCs.

In the original processing: Nucleated cell counts were estimated from reference gene primer amplification. Generated by immunoSEQ multiplex PCR, the TCRdb table keeps only in-frame clones and is missing some. The V and J calls and clone size come from that table; D and trimming were worked out from the DNA. The sample lists tens of thousands of clones; 85% to 95% were seen once. Germline V gene data show CDR1 as MGHDK and CDR2 as SYGVNS. Trimming removed 8 bases from V and 5 bases from J; junction bases left unmatched: 4. The CDR3 is 14 residues long. The receptor was derived from a woman aged 55-69 years with active COVID-19. The chain carries TRBV25-1 and TRBJ2-2; TRBD2 matches 11 bases. Sequencing used peripheral blood. The DNA for the CDR3 is TGTGCCAGCTTAGCGGGAGGGCCGACCGGGGAGCTGTTTTTT. Protein sequence: CASLAGGPTGELFF.